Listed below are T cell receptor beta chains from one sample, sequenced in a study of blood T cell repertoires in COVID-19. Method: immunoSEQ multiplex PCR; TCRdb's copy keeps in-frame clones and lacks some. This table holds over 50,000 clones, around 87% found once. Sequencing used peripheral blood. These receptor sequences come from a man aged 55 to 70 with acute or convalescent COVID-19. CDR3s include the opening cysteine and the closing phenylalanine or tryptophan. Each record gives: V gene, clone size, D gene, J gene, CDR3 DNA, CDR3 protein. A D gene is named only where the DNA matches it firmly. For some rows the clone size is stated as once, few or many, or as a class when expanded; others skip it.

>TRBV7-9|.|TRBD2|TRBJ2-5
TGTGCCAGCAGCTTAGTAGCGGGCTTGGAGACCCAGTACTTC
CASSLVAGLETQYF
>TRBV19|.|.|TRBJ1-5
TGTGCCAGTGAAGTTTACGCCGGGAGCAATCAGCCCCAGCATTTT
CASEVYAGSNQPQHF
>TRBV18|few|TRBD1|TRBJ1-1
TGTGCCAGCTCACCACCGGTTGGGCAGGGGGTGACTGAAGCTTTCTTT
CASSPPVGQGVTEAFF
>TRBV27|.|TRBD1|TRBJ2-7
TGTGCCAGCAGTCAGGGACAGGTCGCCTACGAGCAGTACTTC
CASSQGQVAYEQYF
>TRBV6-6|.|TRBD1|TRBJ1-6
TGTGCCAGCAGTCTGGACAGGGACAATTCACCCCTCCACTTT
CASSLDRDNSPLHF
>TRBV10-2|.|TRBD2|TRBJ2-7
TGCGCCAGCAGAGCTAGCGGGGGAATATCCTACGAGCAGTACTTC
CASRASGGISYEQYF
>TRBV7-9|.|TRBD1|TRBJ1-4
TGTGCCAGCAGCCCATGGACAGGTGGGACTAATGAAAAACTGTTTTTT
CASSPWTGGTNEKLFF
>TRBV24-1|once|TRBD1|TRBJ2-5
TGTGCCACCAGTGACGACGGACAGGGAGGTGAGACCCAGTACTTC
CATSDDGQGGETQYF
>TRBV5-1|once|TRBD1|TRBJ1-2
TGCGCCAGCAGCCACGGACAGGGAACTATTGGCTACACCTTC
CASSHGQGTIGYTF
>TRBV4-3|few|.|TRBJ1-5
TGCGCCAGCAGCCAAGATCCTTACTCCCAAGGGGCTCAGCCCCAGCATTTT
CASSQDPYSQGAQPQHF
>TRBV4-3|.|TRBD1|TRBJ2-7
TGCGCCAGCAGCCAAGATTATAGGACAGGAGTTGTTTACGAGCAGTACTTC
CASSQDYRTGVVYEQYF
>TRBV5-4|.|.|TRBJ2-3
TGTGCCAGCAGCTTGGCCAAGGGCAGGGGTACAGATACGCAGTATTTT
CASSLAKGRGTDTQYF
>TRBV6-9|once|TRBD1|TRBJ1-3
TGTGCCAGCGCGGTCCCCTTTAGGGACAGGGAATGGGGAAACACCATATATTTT
CASAVPFRDREWGNTIYF
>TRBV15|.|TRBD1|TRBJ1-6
TGTGCCACCAGCAGAGGGCCCAGGGGGCCTTCTAATTCACCCCTCCACTTT
CATSRGPRGPSNSPLHF
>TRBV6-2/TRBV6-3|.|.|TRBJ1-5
TGTGCCAGCAGCCACATAGACGGGGCCCAGCATTTT
CASSHIDGAQHF
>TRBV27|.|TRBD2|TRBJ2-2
TGTGCCAGCAGCCTAAGGGCTAGCGGGGGGTCCGGCACCGGGGAGCTGTTTTTT
CASSLRASGGSGTGELFF
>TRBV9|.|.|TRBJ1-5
TGTGCCAGCAGCGGTTCCAGGGATTTGAGCAATCAGCCCCAGCATTTT
CASSGSRDLSNQPQHF
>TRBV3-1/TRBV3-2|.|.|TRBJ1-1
TGTGCCAGCAGCCAAGAGGCCGTTATGGCACCTGAAGCTTTCTTT
CASSQEAVMAPEAFF
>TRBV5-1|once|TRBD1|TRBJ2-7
TGCGCCAGCAGCTTGGGCCCTTACGGGACAGGAAGCTCCTACGAGCAGTACTTC
CASSLGPYGTGSSYEQYF
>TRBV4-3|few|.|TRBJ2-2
TGCGCCAGCAGCCAAGACAGGGGCCTGACCGGGGAGCTGTTTTTT
CASSQDRGLTGELFF
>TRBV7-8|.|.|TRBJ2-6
TGTGCCAGCAGCTTAGTGTTGAGCGTTGGGGCCAACGTCCTGACTTTC
CASSLVLSVGANVLTF
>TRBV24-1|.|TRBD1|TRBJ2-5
TGTGCCACCAGTGATCCCAGGGGGACCGGAGAGACCCAGTACTTC
CATSDPRGTGETQYF
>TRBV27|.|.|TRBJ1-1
TGTGCCAGCAGTTTAGGCCAGAACACTGAAGCTTTCTTT
CASSLGQNTEAFF
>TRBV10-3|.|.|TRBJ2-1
TGTGCCATCAGTGAGTCGGCCAGGGAGGTCAATGAGCAGTTCTTC
CAISESAREVNEQFF
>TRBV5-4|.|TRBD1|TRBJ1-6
TGTGCCAGCAGCTCTCGGGACAGAATCAATTCACCCCTCCACTTT
CASSSRDRINSPLHF
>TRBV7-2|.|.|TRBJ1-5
TGTGCCAGCAGCTTAGTAAGAGTGAATCAGCCCCAGCATTTT
CASSLVRVNQPQHF
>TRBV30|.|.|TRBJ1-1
TGTGCCTGGAGTGTAGGAGGGAACACTGAAGCTTTCTTT
CAWSVGGNTEAFF
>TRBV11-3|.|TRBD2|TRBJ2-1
TGTGCCAGCAGCTTAGATCTGTCAGCGGGGGGGCTTGCCCAATGTAATGAGCAGTTCTTC
CASSLDLSAGGLAQCNEQFF
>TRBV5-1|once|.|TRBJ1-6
TGCGCCAGCAGACTAACTCCCTCCGGGACATATAATTCACCCCTCCACTTT
CASRLTPSGTYNSPLHF
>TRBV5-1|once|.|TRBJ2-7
TGCGCCAGCAGCTTGGAGGCAGGGGACCCCTACGAGCAGTACTTC
CASSLEAGDPYEQYF
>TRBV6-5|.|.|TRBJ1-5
TGTGCCACCCAGGAAGGCGGGAGCAATCAGCCCCAGCATTTT
CATQEGGSNQPQHF
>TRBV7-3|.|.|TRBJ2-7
TGTGCCAGCAGCCCCCAACCGGCGGATTCCTACGAGCAGTACTTC
CASSPQPADSYEQYF
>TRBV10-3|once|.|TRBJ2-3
TGTGCCATCAGTGAGCCGATGGCACAGGGAAAGGGCACAAGTACAGATACGCAGTATTTT
CAISEPMAQGKGTSTDTQYF
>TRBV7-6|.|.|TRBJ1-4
TGTGCCAGCAGCTTAGTATCGGGGGGCTATTCGGAAAAACTGTTTTTT
CASSLVSGGYSEKLFF
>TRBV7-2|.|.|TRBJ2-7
TGTGCCAGCAGCTACATCTCCACGGGAGAATCCTACGAGCAGTACTTC
CASSYISTGESYEQYF
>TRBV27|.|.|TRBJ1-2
TGTGCCAGCAGTTTAGGGTCCAGGGTAGATGGCTACACCTTC
CASSLGSRVDGYTF
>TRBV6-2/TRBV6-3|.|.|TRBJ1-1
TGTGCCAGCAGTTTAGCAGCTGAAGCTTTCTTT
CASSLAAEAFF
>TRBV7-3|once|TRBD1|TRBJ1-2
TGTGCCAGCAGCTTAAGTTCAACAGGGGCTGCGTATGACTACACCTTC
CASSLSSTGAAYDYTF
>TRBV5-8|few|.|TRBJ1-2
TGTGCCAGCAGCTTGGGCCCCACGAACAGGGTCGGCTATGGCTACACCTTC
CASSLGPTNRVGYGYTF
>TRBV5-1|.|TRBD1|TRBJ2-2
TGCGCCAGCAGCGCTCCACAGGGGCTGGGGAACACCGGGGAGCTGTTTTTT
CASSAPQGLGNTGELFF
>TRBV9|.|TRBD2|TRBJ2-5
TGTGCCAGCAGCGTAGCCCCAGGCGGCGGGGGTATAGGGGAGACCCAGTACTTC
CASSVAPGGGGIGETQYF
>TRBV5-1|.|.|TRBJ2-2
TGCGCCAGCAGCTTGGCCGCGCGCAGGACCGGGGAGCTGTTTTTT
CASSLAARRTGELFF